Each of the 9 T cell receptor beta chains below was sequenced from the same sample in a study of response to subunit inactivated influenza vaccine. TCRdb passed the RT-PCR reads through MiXCR, listing each CDR3 protein once. The data hold around 250,000 distinct CDR3 sequences, with 9% to 15% observed a single time. This material consisted of non-naive T cells sorted from PBMCs, taken around 15 days before vaccination. These TCRs come from a man aged 45 to 65 who received an inactivated influenza vaccine.

In the case of this clonotype: No conserved phenylalanine or tryptophan is present at the end of the CDR3, so a read error is the likely explanation. The genes are TRBV10-2 and TRBJ2-7; 7 bases match TRBD1. V lost 10 bases and J lost 3; bases outside the gene matches: 6. Germline-derived CDR1 and CDR2 are WSHSY and SAAADI. The length of the CDR3 is 12 residues. DNA of the CDR3: TGCGCCACGACAGGGAAGAACTACGAGCAGTACCTC. Its translation is CATTGKNYEQYL.

This clonotype has a count of ten or more. This sequence joins TRBV12-3 or TRBV12-4 and TRBJ2-1; the match to TRBD1 covers 9 bases. Losses at the gene ends were 1 base for V and 5 bases for J; bases not matched to a gene: 6. This CDR3 region has 16 residues. CDR3 DNA sequence: TGTGCCAGCAGTTTAGTGGGACAGGGCCTCAACAATGAGCAGTTCTTC. This gives the protein CASSLVGQGLNNEQFF.

The chain uses TRBV5-1 and TRBJ1-6; 8 positions match TRBD1. V was clipped by 4 bases and J by 8 bases; unmatched bases: 11. Per germline, CDR1 SGHRS and CDR2 YFSETQ. This CDR3 region has 16 residues. The CDR3 loop is CASSQRDRGEHSPLHF. CDR3 DNA sequence: TGCGCCAGCAGCCAAAGAGACAGGGGAGAGCATTCACCCCTCCACTTT.

This chain joins TRBV18 and TRBJ1-6, with 7 bases that match TRBD1. The junction had 3 bases not matched to a gene; V was cut back by 3 bases and J by 7 bases. The CDR3 spans 14 residues. Germline V gene sequence: CDR1 KGHSH, CDR2 LQKENI. The CDR3 DNA is TGTGCCAGCTCACCGGGGACAGAGAATTCACCCCTCCACTTT. It yields the protein CASSPGTENSPLHF.

This clonotype was seen repeatedly, ten times or more. The chain is built from TRBV12-3 or TRBV12-4 and TRBJ2-7; 8 bases agree with TRBD2. Germline trimming cut 2 bases from V and 2 bases from J; bases unmatched to any gene: 5. The CDR3 is 15 amino acids. The CDR3: CASSLKAGGAYEQYF. The DNA of the CDR3 is TGTGCCAGCAGTTTAAAGGCGGGAGGAGCCTACGAGCAGTACTTC.

The table lists this clonotype with a few counts. The V gene is TRBV27, the J gene TRBJ2-1; D gene unclear. Between the trimmed V and J ends, which lost 1 base and 6 bases, there was a span of 10 bases. Germline values: CDR1 MNHEY, CDR2 SMNVEV (reference sequence). This CDR3 has 14 amino acids. The CDR3 sequence: CASSLWLGSNEQFF. The DNA for the CDR3 is TGTGCCAGCAGTTTATGGCTGGGATCCAATGAGCAGTTCTTC.

The chain recombines TRBV6-2 or TRBV6-3 with TRBJ1-5; D call uncertain. The length of the CDR3 is 12 residues. Germline loops: CDR1 MNHEY, CDR2 SVGEGT. Trimming removed 6 bases from V and 6 bases from J, with 9 bases in between. CDR3 in amino acids: CASRSLSQPQHF. CDR3 nucleotide sequence: TGTGCCAGCAGGTCCCTTAGTCAGCCCCAGCATTTT.

CDR3 nucleotide sequence: TGTGCCAGCAGGACAAACAGGGGCCGGGATACGCAGTATTTT. Its translation is CASRTNRGRDTQYF. V gene TRBV7-8 combines with J gene TRBJ2-3; 7 nucleotides align to TRBD1. This CDR3 comprises 14 residues. Per germline, CDR1 SGHVS and CDR2 FQNEAQ. Trimming cost V 6 bases and J 6 bases; bases outside gene matches: 9.

The V and J genes are TRBV5-1 and TRBJ2-4; 9 nucleotides align to TRBD1. The CDR3 consists of 17 residues. Germline lookup yields CDR1 SGHRS and CDR2 YFSETQ. The ends lost 5 bases at V and 5 bases at J; junction bases unmatched: 14. CDR3 sequence reads: CASRKGTGMRPENIQYF. The CDR3 DNA sequence: TGCGCCAGCAGGAAGGGGACAGGGATGCGGCCTGAAAACATTCAGTACTTC.